What follows are 21 T cell receptor beta chains derived from one specimen sequenced in a study of T-cell memory formation after mild COVID-19. TCRdb analysed the 5' RACE reads with MiXCR anew, one entry per CDR3 protein. This table holds about 130,000 distinct CDR3 sequences, roughly 6% found once. The source material was PBMCs or a T cell subset sorted from them (not recorded which). The receptors were sampled from an adult woman who had mild COVID-19 (a few samples of this study predate the infection). Cell type and time point are not known.

This clonotype was seen ten or more times. V is TRBV9 and J is TRBJ2-5; TRBD2 agrees at 10 bases. The trim removed 4 bases at V and 1 base at J, leaving 7 bases unmatched. Germline CDR1 reads SGDLS; CDR2 reads YYNGEE. CDR3 length equals 16 residues. The CDR3 bases are TGTGCCAGCAGCCGAGGGGTAGCGGGGGGCCAAGAGACCCAGTACTTC. It yields the protein CASSRGVAGGQETQYF.

The J gene is TRBJ2-5, the V gene TRBV6-2 or TRBV6-3; 12 bases agree with TRBD2. The V gene end was trimmed by 8 bases and the J gene end by 5 bases; junction bases not matched to a gene: 9. Germline V gene sequence: CDR1 MNHEY, CDR2 SVGEGT. The CDR3 covers 15 residues. The CDR3, as DNA: TGTGCCAGCTACCCCCTAGCGGGAGGGAGTGAGACCCAGTACTTC. Its protein is CASYPLAGGSETQYF.

This clonotype was observed a few times. The V call is TRBV20-1, the J call TRBJ2-1, with TRBD2 matching over 10 bases. The V segment lost 2 bases and the J segment 7 bases; nucleotides outside the gene matches: 5. The CDR3 runs 14 residues. Germline V gene lookup returns CDR1 DFQATT and CDR2 SNEGSKA (reference sequence). DNA of the CDR3: TGCAGTGCTAGATCGAGCGGGGGGGTGAATGAGCAGTTCTTC. This codes for CSARSSGGVNEQFF.

J is TRBJ1-3 and V is TRBV12-3 or TRBV12-4; no reliable D call. Trimming took off 5 bases at V and 1 base at J, with 12 bases between the two ends. The CDR3 runs 15 residues. The CDR3 coding sequence is TGTGCCAGCAGTCCACAAGTAGGATCTGGAAACACCATATATTTT. Translated, it gives CASSPQVGSGNTIYF.

Ten or more counts support this clonotype. The rearrangement uses TRBV7-2 and TRBJ2-1, with no clear D. Between the trimmed V and J ends, which lost 3 bases and 10 bases, there was a span of 10 bases. From germline, CDR1 is SGHTA and CDR2 FQGNSA. The CDR3 totals 12 residues. The CDR3 DNA reads TGTGCCAGCAGCTTCAGACTCGGGGAGCAGTTCTTC. Amino acids: CASSFRLGEQFF.

There are a few counts of this clonotype. The chain uses TRBV5-6 and TRBJ1-5, with D hard to call. V lost 2 bases and J 0 bases, leaving 12 bases between the germline ends. The CDR3 spans 16 residues. In germline, CDR1 is SGHDT, CDR2 YYEEEE. The CDR3 DNA follows: TGTGCCAGCAGCTTCGGGCCGCGGGTTAGCAATCAGCCCCAGCATTTT. This translates into CASSFGPRVSNQPQHF. Complete variable domain (other parts from reference TRBV5-6 and TRBJ1-5): DAGVTQSPTHLIKTRGQQVTLRCSPKSGHDTVSWYQQALGQGPQFIFQYYEEEERQRGNFPDRFSGHQFPNYSSELNVNALLLGDSALYLCASSFGPRVSNQPQHFGDGTRLSIL.

This rearrangement joins TRBV7-2 to TRBJ2-3; 10 nucleotides agree with TRBD2. Germline V gene lookup returns CDR1 SGHTA and CDR2 FQGNSA. The CDR3 has 14 amino acids. Trimming took 2 bases from V and 6 from J; bases not matched to a gene: 2. CDR3 sequence: CASSLNSGGDTQYF. CDR3 bases: TGTGCCAGCAGCTTAAATAGCGGGGGGGATACGCAGTATTTT.

This clonotype appeared many times. J is TRBJ1-4 and V is TRBV29-1; 7 bases line up with TRBD1. CDR1 and CDR2 from the germline V gene are SQVTM and ANQGSEA. After removal of 2 bases from V and 7 bases from J, the junction contained 13 bases not matched to a gene. The CDR3 runs to 16 residues. CDR3 nucleotide sequence: TGCAGCGTTGAATCCCCTACCTGGGACAGCCTTGAAAAACTGTTTTTT. Translated: CSVESPTWDSLEKLFF.

The rearrangement joins TRBV21-1 to TRBJ2-1; the table's D call TRBD2 went unverified against the DNA. TRBV21-1 is given as a pseudogene. CDR3 length equals 15 residues. The DNA of the CDR3 is TGTGCCAGCAGCAAAGAGGCTAGCGGAAACAATGAGCAGTTCTTC. This codes for CASSKEASGNNEQFF.

The chain uses TRBV7-6 and TRBJ2-2; 8 nucleotides match TRBD2. Per germline, CDR1 SGHVS and CDR2 FNYEAQ. Trimming took 0 bases from V and 3 from J; bases not matched to a gene: 3. The CDR3 loop spans 16 amino acids. In DNA, the CDR3 is TGTGCCAGCAGCTTAGCCGGGGGGGGCGACACCGGGGAGCTGTTTTTT. This codes for CASSLAGGGDTGELFF. Filled out from reference TRBV7-6 and TRBJ2-2, the complete variable domain reads GAGVSQSPRYKVTKRGQDVALRCDPISGHVSLYWYRQALGQGPEFLTYFNYEAQQDKSGLPNDRFSAERPEGSISTLTIQRTEQRDSAMYRCASSLAGGGDTGELFFGEGSRLTVL.

Many counts were recorded for this clonotype. The J gene is TRBJ2-2, the V gene TRBV7-9; D not certain. V was trimmed by 1 base and J by 6 bases, leaving 15 bases between them. The CDR3 length is 16 residues. Germline V gene lookup returns CDR1 SEHNR and CDR2 FQNEAQ (reference sequence). CDR3 sequence (DNA): TGTGCCAGCAGCTTAGTACAGACCGTAGGCTCCGGGGAGCTGTTTTTT. Protein product: CASSLVQTVGSGELFF.

At least ten counts were recorded for this clonotype. V is TRBV27 and J is TRBJ2-4; 10 bases agree with TRBD1. The J segment lost 8 bases and the V segment lost 4 bases, leaving 11 bases of the junction unmatched. Germline V gene lookup returns CDR1 MNHEY and CDR2 SMNVEV (reference sequence). This CDR3 spans 16 amino acids. The CDR3 reads CASSYTHGQGVDIQYF. CDR3 coding DNA: TGTGCCAGCAGTTACACCCACGGACAGGGGGTGGACATTCAGTACTTC.

This chain links TRBV9 with TRBJ1-5; TRBD1 aligns across 9 bases. The germline CDR1 and CDR2 sequences are SGDLS and YYNGEE. The CDR3 is 15 amino acids. V shed 4 bases, J shed 2 bases, and the junction held 4 bases outside the gene matches. This CDR3 reads CASSTGGNGNQPQHF. The CDR3 bases are TGTGCCAGCAGCACAGGGGGCAACGGCAATCAGCCCCAGCATTTT.

This clonotype was counted ten times or more. The chain joins TRBV4-3 to TRBJ2-1; TRBD1 or TRBD2 may be the D gene (5 bases each). Germline-derived CDR1 and CDR2 are LGHNA and YSLEER. V gave up 0 bases and J gave up 3 bases, with 12 bases separating them. CDR3 length: 16 amino acids. In DNA form, the CDR3 reads TGCGCCAGCAGCCAAGATACGGGGACCAACTACAATGAGCAGTTCTTC. It is translated as CASSQDTGTNYNEQFF.

The V and J genes are TRBV12-3 or TRBV12-4 and TRBJ1-5; a possible D gene is TRBD1 (6 bases). This CDR3 region has 13 residues. The ends were cut back, 3 bases at V and 7 bases at J, with 10 bases in the middle. Here the CDR3 DNA reads TGTGCCAGCAGTTTGAGAGGGGGACAGCCCCAGCATTTT. Translating gives CASSLRGGQPQHF.

This clonotype was seen ten or more times. The rearrangement uses TRBV20-1 and TRBJ2-7, with D hard to call. This CDR3 is built from 12 residues. The germline V gene has CDR1 DFQATT and CDR2 SNEGSKA (reference sequence). V gave up 0 bases and J gave up 4 bases, with 7 bases separating them. The CDR3 loop is CSARDTKYEQYF. DNA of the CDR3: TGCAGTGCTAGAGATACCAAGTACGAGCAGTACTTC.

This clonotype was picked up many times. The V and J genes are TRBV6-5 and TRBJ2-3; D is perhaps TRBD1 (5 bases). Per the germline V gene, CDR1 is MNHEY and CDR2 is SVGAGI. This CDR3 has 17 residues. V was cut by 2 bases and J by 8 bases, with 23 bases left in between. The CDR3 nucleotides are TGTGCCAGCAGTTACAAGGGGCCCTTTTCGCAGCAGGGTACGCAGTATTTT. This translates into CASSYKGPFSQQGTQYF.

The chain combines TRBV11-3 with TRBJ1-1; D is possibly TRBD1 (6 bases). Per the germline V gene, CDR1 is SGHNT and CDR2 is YENEEA. The CDR3 runs to 16 residues. Deletions cut 7 bases from V and 0 bases from J, with 18 bases between. CDR3 amino acids: CASTLEGGYMNTEAFF. CDR3 coding DNA: TGTGCCAGCACCCTCGAGGGGGGCTACATGAACACTGAAGCTTTCTTT.

This clonotype turned up a few times. The V call is TRBV11-2, the J call TRBJ1-1; D possibly corresponds to TRBD1 (5 bases). Trimming stripped 5 bases from V and 1 base from J, with 20 bases between. Germline V gives CDR1 SGHAT, CDR2 FQNNGV. The CDR3 is 17 amino acids. The CDR3 DNA reads TGTGCCAGCAGCCTACCTACGTGGGGGGGAGCGAACACTGAAGCTTTCTTT. Translation: CASSLPTWGGANTEAFF.

This clonotype turned up a few times. The chain employs TRBV6-5 and TRBJ2-1; no clear D. Germline CDR1 is MNHEY and CDR2 is SVGAGI. The CDR3 is 15 amino acids. V was cut by 8 bases and J by 6 bases, with 20 bases left in between. CDR3 residues: CASRSGSTQSNEQFF. For the CDR3, the DNA is TGTGCCAGCCGATCCGGGTCTACCCAATCCAATGAGCAGTTCTTC.

This clonotype was seen at least ten times. The chain combines TRBV3-1 with TRBJ2-2; 11 nucleotides match TRBD2. The CDR3 length is 16 residues. Germline V CDR1 and CDR2: LGHDT, YNNKEL (reference sequence). V dropped 6 bases and J dropped 2; count of bases not matched to a gene: 5. The CDR3 is CASSPGLAGNTGELFF. CDR3 nucleotide sequence: TGTGCCAGCAGTCCAGGACTAGCGGGTAACACCGGGGAGCTGTTTTTT.